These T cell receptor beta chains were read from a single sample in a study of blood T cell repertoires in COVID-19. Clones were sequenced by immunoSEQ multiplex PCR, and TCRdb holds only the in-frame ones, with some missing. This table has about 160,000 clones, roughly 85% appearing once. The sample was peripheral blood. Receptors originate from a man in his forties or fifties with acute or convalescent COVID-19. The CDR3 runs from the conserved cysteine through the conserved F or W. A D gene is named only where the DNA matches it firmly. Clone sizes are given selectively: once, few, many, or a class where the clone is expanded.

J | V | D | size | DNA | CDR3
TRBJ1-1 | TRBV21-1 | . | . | TGTGCCAGCAGCAAAGGGAGTGGTAGGGGGCCCAAAGCTTTCTTT | CASSKGSGRGPKAFF
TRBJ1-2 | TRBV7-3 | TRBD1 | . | TGTGCCAGCAGCACCTTGGGACAGCCTGTAGGCTACACCTTC | CASSTLGQPVGYTF
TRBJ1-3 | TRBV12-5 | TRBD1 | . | TGTGCTAGTGGTTTGTCGGGACAGGGCGTCGGAAACACCATATATTTT | CASGLSGQGVGNTIYF
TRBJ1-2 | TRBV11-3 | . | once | TGTGCCAGCAGCTTCGACGGGTTTGGCTACACCTTC | CASSFDGFGYTF
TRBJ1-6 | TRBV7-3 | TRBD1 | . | TGTGCCAGCAGCCTCGACAGGGGGCAAAATTCACCCCTCCACTTT | CASSLDRGQNSPLHF
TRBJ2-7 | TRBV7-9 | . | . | TGTGCCAGCAGCTTAGCCACTTACGAGCAGTACTTC | CASSLATYEQYF
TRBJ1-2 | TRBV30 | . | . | TGTGCCTGGAGTGTGGCGGCCGTCAAAAATAACTATGGCTACACCTTC | CAWSVAAVKNNYGYTF
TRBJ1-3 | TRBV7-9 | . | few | TGTGCCAGCAGCACGGGGGGCAGGTTTGGAAACACCATATATTTT | CASSTGGRFGNTIYF
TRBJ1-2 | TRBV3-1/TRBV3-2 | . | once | TGTGCCAGCAGCCATCCCGGGGATCGTAACTATGGCTACACCTTC | CASSHPGDRNYGYTF
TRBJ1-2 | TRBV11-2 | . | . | TGTGCCAGCAGCCCCCAGGGAAACTATGGCTACACCTTC | CASSPQGNYGYTF
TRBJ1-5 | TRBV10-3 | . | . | TGTGCCATCAGTGAGTCGGTTGGGGGGAGCAATCAGCCCCAGCATTTT | CAISESVGGSNQPQHF
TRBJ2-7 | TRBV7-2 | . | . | TGTGCCAGCAGCCACGGGAACGGGCCCTACGAGCAGTACTTC | CASSHGNGPYEQYF
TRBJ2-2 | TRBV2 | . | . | TGTGCCAGCGCGGGCCCGTCAAGCGGATACACCGGGGAGCTGTTTTTT | CASAGPSSGYTGELFF
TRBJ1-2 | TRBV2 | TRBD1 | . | TGTGCCAGCAGTGAAGCGGACAGGAACAGCTATGGCTACACCTTC | CASSEADRNSYGYTF
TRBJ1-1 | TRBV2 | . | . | TGTGCCAGCACCCCAGAACAGGGATCAAGCACTGAAGCTTTCTTT | CASTPEQGSSTEAFF
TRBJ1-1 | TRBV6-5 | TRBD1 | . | TGTGCCAGCAGTTCCGACAGGGTTCTGAACACTGAAGCTTTCTTT | CASSSDRVLNTEAFF
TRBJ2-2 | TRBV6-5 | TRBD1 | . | TGTGCCAGTGGGACAGGGACAACGAACACCGGGGAGCTGTTTTTT | CASGTGTTNTGELFF
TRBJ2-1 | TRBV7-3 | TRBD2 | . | TGTGCCAGCAGCCCGGGACTAGCCTACAATGAGCAGTTCTTC | CASSPGLAYNEQFF
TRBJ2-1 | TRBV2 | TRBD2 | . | TGTGCCAGCAGTGAAGAATGGGGAGGGTACAATGAGCAGTTCTTC | CASSEEWGGYNEQFF
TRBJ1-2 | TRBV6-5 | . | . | TGTGCCAGCAGTTACTCCACAGGCACCCCTAACTATGGCTACACCTTC | CASSYSTGTPNYGYTF
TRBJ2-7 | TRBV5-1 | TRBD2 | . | TGCGCCAGCAGTCCTAGCGGGGGTTCCTACGAGCAGTACTTC | CASSPSGGSYEQYF
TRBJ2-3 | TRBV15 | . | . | TGTGCCACCAGCAGAGCCGGAGATACGCAGTATTTT | CATSRAGDTQYF
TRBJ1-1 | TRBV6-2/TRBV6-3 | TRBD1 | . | TGTGCCAGCAGTTACGGGACAGTCAGTGAAGCTTTCTTT | CASSYGTVSEAFF
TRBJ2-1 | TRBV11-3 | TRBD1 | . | TGTGCCAGCAGCTCGGACAGGGAGAATGAGCAGTTCTTC | CASSSDRENEQFF
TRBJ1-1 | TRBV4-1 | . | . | TGCGCCAGCAGCCAAGAACAAAACAGGGTAAACACTGAAGCTTTCTTT | CASSQEQNRVNTEAFF
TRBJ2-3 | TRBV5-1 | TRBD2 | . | TGCGCCAGCAGCGAGACTAGCATCGATACGCAGTATTTT | CASSETSIDTQYF
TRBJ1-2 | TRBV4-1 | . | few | TGCGCCAGCAGCCAAGAAAGACAGGAGCCAAGTGGAAGCTACACCTTC | CASSQERQEPSGSYTF
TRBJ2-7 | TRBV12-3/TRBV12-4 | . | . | TGTGCCAGCAGTTTAGGCTCTGGCCACGAGCAGTACTTC | CASSLGSGHEQYF
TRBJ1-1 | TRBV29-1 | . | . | TGCAGCGCGGAGGACAACGCTGAAGCTTTCTTT | CSAEDNAEAFF
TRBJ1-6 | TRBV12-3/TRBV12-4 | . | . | TGTGCCAGCAGGCTATTTCGTTCACCCCTCCACTTT | CASRLFRSPLHF
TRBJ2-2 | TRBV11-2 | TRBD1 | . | TGTGCCAGCAGCCCGGGACAGGGAAGGACCGGGGAGCTGTTTTTT | CASSPGQGRTGELFF
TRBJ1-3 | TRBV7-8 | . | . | TGTGCCAGCAGCGGTTCGGGACTCACGAGCTCTGGAAACACCATATATTTT | CASSGSGLTSSGNTIYF
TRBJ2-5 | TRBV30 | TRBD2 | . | TGTGCCTGGACTCGGGGTAGCGGGGGGTTTGGGGAGACCCAGTACTTC | CAWTRGSGGFGETQYF
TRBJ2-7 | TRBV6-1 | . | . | TGTGCCAGCAGTGATATAACAGTCCCTCCCTACGAGCAGTACTTC | CASSDITVPPYEQYF
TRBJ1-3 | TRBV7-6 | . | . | TGTGCCAGCAGATTTAATTCTGGAAACACCATATATTTT | CASRFNSGNTIYF
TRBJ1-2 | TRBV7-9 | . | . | TGTGCCAGCAGCTTAGTAGGAGGGGCCTTCTATGGCTACACCTTC | CASSLVGGAFYGYTF
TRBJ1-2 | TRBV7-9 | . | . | TGTGCCAGCAGCTTAGCTTTGTCTAGGAATGGCTACACCTTC | CASSLALSRNGYTF
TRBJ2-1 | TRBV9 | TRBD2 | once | TGTGCCAGCAGCCCCGGGGGGGCCGCCTACAATGAGCAGTTCTTC | CASSPGGAAYNEQFF
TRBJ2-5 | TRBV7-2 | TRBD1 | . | TGTGCCAGCAGCCTGGGACAGACCCGACGGCAAGAGACCCAGTACTTC | CASSLGQTRRQETQYF